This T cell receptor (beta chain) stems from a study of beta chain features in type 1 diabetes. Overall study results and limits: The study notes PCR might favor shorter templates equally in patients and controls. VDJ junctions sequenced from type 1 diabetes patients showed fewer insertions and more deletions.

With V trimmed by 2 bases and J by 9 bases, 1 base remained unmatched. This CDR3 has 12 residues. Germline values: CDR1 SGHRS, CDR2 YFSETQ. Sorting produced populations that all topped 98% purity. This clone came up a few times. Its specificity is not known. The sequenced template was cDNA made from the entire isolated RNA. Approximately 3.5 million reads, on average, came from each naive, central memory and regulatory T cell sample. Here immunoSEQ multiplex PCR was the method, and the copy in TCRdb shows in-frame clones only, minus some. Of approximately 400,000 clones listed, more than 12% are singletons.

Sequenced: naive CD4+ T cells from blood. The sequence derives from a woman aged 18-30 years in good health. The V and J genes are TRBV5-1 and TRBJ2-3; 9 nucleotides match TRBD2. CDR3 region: CASSFLAGTQYF. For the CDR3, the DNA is TGCGCCAGCAGCTTCCTAGCGGGGACGCAGTATTTT. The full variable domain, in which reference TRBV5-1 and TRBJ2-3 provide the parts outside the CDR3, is KAGVTQTPRYLIKTRGQQVTLSCSPISGHRSVSWYQQTPGQGLQFLFEYFSETQRNKGNFPGRFSGRQFSNSRSEMNVSTLELGDSALYLCASSFLAGTQYFGPGTRLTVL.